This TCR beta chain appears in the sequencing data of a study of shared clonotypes between healthy human individuals. Study in general: Plates per donor: three CD4 naive, three CD4 memory, two CD8 naive, one CD8 memory. Study results and limitations: Non-shared clonotypes showed lower generation probabilities than clonotypes common to all four donors.

V lost 8 bases and J lost 2, with 19 bases in between. Germline lookup yields CDR1 LNHDA and CDR2 SQIVND (reference sequence). The CDR3 contains 16 residues. Authors' analysis steps: Filtering differed since immunoSEQ provided only junctions, with no quality scores. Measured with immunoSEQ multiplex PCR; TCRdb has only the in-frame clones, and not every one. D and trimming were read from the DNA, whereas the V and J calls and clone size are those reported in that table. This sample carries roughly 2.2 million clones, around 92% of them seen once, and the ten largest clones take about 0.41%. Donors, without exception, were Caucasian adults residing in Nashville, Tennessee. A word on this clone: Its cognate antigen is unknown.

This clonotype was sampled from a man aged 18 to 35 in good health. Some clones in this sample may be carry-over from other donors' samples. Sequencing was done on a sample of naive CD4+ T cells from PBMCs. Described subset: CD45RA+ positively selected. V is TRBV19 and J is TRBJ1-5, with no clear D. CDR3 DNA sequence: TGTGCCAGTTCCTCTCGCGCCCCGGGTGGCAATCAGCCCCAGCATTTT. This codes for CASSSRAPGGNQPQHF.